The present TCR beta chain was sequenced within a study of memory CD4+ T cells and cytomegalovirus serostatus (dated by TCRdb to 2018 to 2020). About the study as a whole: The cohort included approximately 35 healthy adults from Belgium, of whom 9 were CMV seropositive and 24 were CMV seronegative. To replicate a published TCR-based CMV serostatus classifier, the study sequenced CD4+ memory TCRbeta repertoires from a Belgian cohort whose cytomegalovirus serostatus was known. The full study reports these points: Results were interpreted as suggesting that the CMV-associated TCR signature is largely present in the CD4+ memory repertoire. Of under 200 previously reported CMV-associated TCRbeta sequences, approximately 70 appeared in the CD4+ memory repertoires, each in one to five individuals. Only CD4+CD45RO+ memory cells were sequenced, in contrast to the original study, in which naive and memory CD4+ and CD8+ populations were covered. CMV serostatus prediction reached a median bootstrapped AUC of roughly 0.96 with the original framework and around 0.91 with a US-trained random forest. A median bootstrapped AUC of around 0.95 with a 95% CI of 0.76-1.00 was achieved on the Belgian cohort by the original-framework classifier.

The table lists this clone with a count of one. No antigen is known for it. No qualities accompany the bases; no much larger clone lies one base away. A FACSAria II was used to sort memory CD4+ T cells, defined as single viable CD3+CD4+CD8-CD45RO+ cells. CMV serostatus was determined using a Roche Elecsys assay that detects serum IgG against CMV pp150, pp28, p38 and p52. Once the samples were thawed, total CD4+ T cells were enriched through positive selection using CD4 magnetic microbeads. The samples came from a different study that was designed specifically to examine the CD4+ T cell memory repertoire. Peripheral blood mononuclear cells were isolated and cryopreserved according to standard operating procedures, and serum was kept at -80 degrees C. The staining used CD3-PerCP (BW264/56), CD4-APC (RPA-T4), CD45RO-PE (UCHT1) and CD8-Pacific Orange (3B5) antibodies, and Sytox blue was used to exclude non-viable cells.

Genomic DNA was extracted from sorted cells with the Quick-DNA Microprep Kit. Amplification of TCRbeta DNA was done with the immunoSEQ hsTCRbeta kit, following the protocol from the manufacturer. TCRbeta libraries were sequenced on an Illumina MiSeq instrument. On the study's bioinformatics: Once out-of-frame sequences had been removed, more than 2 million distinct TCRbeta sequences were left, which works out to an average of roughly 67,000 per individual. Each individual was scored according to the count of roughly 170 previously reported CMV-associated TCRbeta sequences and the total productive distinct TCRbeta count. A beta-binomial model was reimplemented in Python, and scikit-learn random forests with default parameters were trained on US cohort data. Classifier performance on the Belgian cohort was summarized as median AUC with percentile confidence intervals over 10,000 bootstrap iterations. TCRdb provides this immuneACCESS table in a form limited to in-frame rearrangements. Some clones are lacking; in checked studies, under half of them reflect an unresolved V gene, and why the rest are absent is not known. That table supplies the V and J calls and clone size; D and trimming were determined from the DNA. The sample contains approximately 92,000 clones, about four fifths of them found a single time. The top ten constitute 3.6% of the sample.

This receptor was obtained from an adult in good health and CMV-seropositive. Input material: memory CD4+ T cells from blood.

The DNA sequence reads TGTGCCAGCAGCTTAGGTCCCCCAGGGGGCGTCGACTATGGCTACACCTTC. This sequence encodes CASSLGPPGGVDYGYTF. This chain joins TRBV7-2 to TRBJ1-2; TRBD1 fits 8 bases in the junction. The germline V gene encodes CDR1 SGHTA and CDR2 FQGNSA. The CDR3, from cysteine to phenylalanine, totals 17 residues. Just the 51-base CDR3 DNA is kept, in frame starting at base 1. V is trimmed back by 1 base and J by 3 bases, and the junction contains 10 bases that no gene match accounts for.